A single T cell receptor (beta chain) is shown here with its context. These data come from a study of circulating tumor DNA in untreated peripheral T-cell lymphoma. Per germline, CDR1 KGHSH and CDR2 LQKENI. The CDR3 length is 14 residues. Trimming removed 6 bases from V and 2 bases from J, with 10 bases in between. Produced via immunoSEQ multiplex PCR; TCRdb's table is partial and in-frame only. The sample has roughly 8,600 clones; about 82% are singletons. The clonotype originates from a human donor with peripheral T-cell lymphoma. The sequencing input was tumor tissue. The V call is TRBV18, the J call TRBJ1-4; maybe TRBD1 (6 bases). The CDR3, as DNA: TGTGCCAGCTCCCCCGACAGGACTAATGAAAAACTGTTTTTT. Residues: CASSPDRTNEKLFF.